This T cell receptor (beta chain) was sequenced in a study of shared clonotypes between healthy human individuals (dated by TCRdb to the early 2020s). With respect to the entire study: Three men and a couple of women, aged 18 to 49 years, made up the cohort. The study deeply sequenced blood TCR repertoires of five healthy adults to estimate repertoire size and the extent of clonotype sharing between individuals. For each donor, three plates each were used for CD4 naive and CD4 memory, two plates were used for CD8 naive, and one plate was used for CD8 memory. Per donor, leukapheresis produced somewhere between about 0.94 and 9 billion PBMCs. To increase sequencing depth and limit assay-specific biases, different laboratories used diverse techniques to prepare libraries and sequence TCR repertoires. Beyond this particular receptor, the publication reports: The genetic and exposure-history diversity represented was limited by the small number of donors. Naive subsets generally had larger estimated clonotype richness than memory subsets did. Incomplete sequencing was indicated by rarefaction of sorted-subset datasets, despite the large sequencing depth. Clonotypes shared by all four sorted-subset donors showed higher generation probabilities than non-shared clonotypes. Pairwise subsampling led to the expectation that sequencing depth would affect the degree of clonotype sharing among donors. Roughly 5.2% of naive CD4, 3% to 3.5% of naive CD8, roughly 2.5% of memory CD4, and roughly 0.4% of memory CD8 clonotypes were shared across several donors. Sampling was restricted to blood, and TCR repertoires in tissues likely differ from the TCR repertoires found in blood.

In regard to this clone: Its binding antigen is unknown. Base qualities are not at hand, and no much larger clone is one base apart.

Donors were healthy HIV-negative adults with no recently reported acute infections or vaccinations. Only Caucasian adults living in Nashville, Tennessee, USA were represented among the donors. CD4+ T cells were enriched through magnetic negative selection, after which naive cells were positively selected on CD45RA and the remaining negative fraction served as the memory subset. Blood was collected by leukapheresis, and PBMCs were isolated by Ficoll-Histopaque density gradient centrifugation and then cryopreserved in liquid nitrogen vapor phase. Purity and quantity of every magnetically sorted T cell population were checked by analytical flow cytometry. Each sorted fraction had its genomic DNA isolated and then quantified by UV absorbance on a Nanodrop 2000c. V and J lose 0 bases and 4 bases, and a span of 10 bases separates them. CDR1 SGHRS and CDR2 YFSETQ were looked up in the germline V gene. The CDR3 runs 14 residues from the cysteine to the phenylalanine. The CDR3 DNA has 42 bases and is translated from base 1.

TCR CDR3 regions were amplified from genomic DNA by multiplex PCR using the deep immunoSEQ assay. Extracted genomic DNA from each cell subset was distributed evenly across all wells of several immunoSEQ 96-well plates, and each plate was treated as a replicate. For sorted subsets, each replicate PCR was loaded with about 0.2 ug genomic DNA, equivalent to about 33,000 T cell genomes. The purified libraries were quantified using a Qubit 3.0 fluorometer, sized with a Bioanalyzer 2100, and then quantified again using the KAPA Library Quantification kit. A separate single-read 150-cycle Illumina NextSeq 550 flow cell was used to sequence each immunoSEQ 96-well plate. Regarding the original processing steps: Because only junctional sequences without quality scores were contained in the immunoSEQ output, filtering matching that applied to full-length reads could not be performed. Sequences were annotated with PyIR, a Python wrapper for IgBLAST v1.9, and V/J genes and CDR3 were assigned using IMGT germline references. Reads were removed for weak V/J assignments (E-value above 1e-6), missing CDR3, stop codons, out-of-frame junctions, or ambiguous translated residues. V3J clonotypes were defined as sequences sharing the same inferred V gene, J gene, and CDR3 amino acid sequence. Percentage overlap between repertoires was calculated by dividing the number of shared unique clonotypes by the size of the smaller repertoire. RTK rarefaction, the Chao1 estimator, and Recon v2.1 estimates of unobserved clonotypes were used to assess repertoire richness. OLGA was used to compute generation probabilities for all TCRbeta clonotypes that the gDNA method yielded from a few donors. TCRdb mirrors the immuneACCESS table, restricted to in-frame sequences. Some clones are absent from its copies; in checked studies, under half trace to an unresolved V gene, and the reason for the others is unknown. V, J and clone size reflect that table, while D and trimming were determined from the DNA. The sample has a few hundred thousand clones on record, less than 98% of them singletons. The top ten clonotypes cover 0.057% of the sample.

The receptor was isolated from a woman aged 30 to 39 in good health. Sequenced input: naive CD4+ T cells sorted from blood. Taken with the paper, the label for cell subset or site translates to: CD45RA+ positively selected. The chain links TRBV5-1 with TRBJ1-1; 5 matching bases give a weak D call of TRBD1. The DNA reads as follows: TGCGCCAGCAGCTTGGCTGGGGGAAGCACTGAAGCTTTCTTT. It translates to CASSLAGGSTEAFF.